Below, 8 T cell receptor beta chains from the same sample are listed, as sequenced in a study of shared clonotypes between healthy human individuals. The method was immunoSEQ multiplex PCR; TCRdb's version includes in-frame clones alone and lacks a portion of them. The data show over a million clones, 96% seen once. Sequencing was done on a sample of naive CD4+ T cells sorted from blood. The subset was: CD45RA+ positively selected. These receptor sequences come from a man aged 30-40 years in good health.

This chain joins TRBV5-1 and TRBJ2-3, with D possibly matching TRBD2 (5 bases). Germline CDR1 is SGHRS and CDR2 is YFSETQ. The CDR3 covers 17 residues. Trimming stripped 1 base from V and 2 bases from J, with 17 bases between. The CDR3 reads CASSLWLAGPPTDTQYF. The CDR3 region has the DNA TGCGCCAGCAGCTTGTGGCTAGCAGGCCCACCCACAGATACGCAGTATTTT.

The chain carries TRBV2 and TRBJ2-7, with D perhaps TRBD1 (6 bases). This CDR3 has 14 residues. Deletions cut 3 bases from V and 3 bases from J, with 12 bases between. Germline CDR1 SNHLY, CDR2 FYNNEI. CDR3 nucleotide sequence: TGTGCCAGCAGTGAGCAGGGGAAGGGCTACGAGCAGTACTTC. Its protein product is CASSEQGKGYEQYF.

The chain combines TRBV7-2 with TRBJ2-7; D remains unclear. CDR1 SGHTA and CDR2 FQGNSA come from the germline V gene. V dropped 0 bases and J dropped 2 bases, with 8 bases sitting between them. The CDR3 is 14 residues long. Here the CDR3 DNA reads TGTGCCAGCAGCTTAGCAGGGAAGGCCTACGAGCAGTACTTC. Its protein is CASSLAGKAYEQYF.

The chain uses TRBV27 and TRBJ2-3, with 7 bases aligning to TRBD1. CDR3 length: 14 residues. Germline V CDR1 and CDR2: MNHEY, SMNVEV (reference sequence). V lost 10 bases and J lost 2; bases outside the gene matches: 9. CDR3 sequence reads: CAKSRGNFTDTQYF. The CDR3 nucleotides are TGTGCCAAGTCCAGGGGGAATTTCACAGATACGCAGTATTTT.

The rearrangement joins TRBV5-4 to TRBJ2-3; TRBD1 matches at 7 bases. This CDR3 is 16 amino acids long. Germline values: CDR1 SGHNT, CDR2 YYREEE (reference sequence). V shed 4 bases and J 1 base; nucleotides not matched to a gene: 9. CDR3 region: CASSRDRPAGTDTQYF. In nucleotides, the CDR3 is TGTGCCAGCAGCCGGGACAGACCCGCGGGCACAGATACGCAGTATTTT.

The genes are TRBV5-1 and TRBJ2-2, with D unclear. CDR1 and CDR2 (germline): SGHRS, YFSETQ. The CDR3 has 14 amino acids. The V gene lost 1 base and the J gene lost 1 base, with 5 bases spanning the gap. The CDR3 coding sequence is TGCGCCAGCAGCTTGTTCCGGAACACCGGGGAGCTGTTTTTT. This gives the protein CASSLFRNTGELFF.

The chain employs TRBV18 and TRBJ2-7, with D hard to call. Germline CDR1 and CDR2: KGHSH and LQKENI. The CDR3 has 15 residues. Trimming removed 0 bases from V and 6 bases from J, with 15 bases in between. CDR3: CASSPPPRAFGEQYF. The CDR3, as DNA: TGTGCCAGCTCACCACCTCCAAGGGCGTTTGGCGAGCAGTACTTC.

The chain combines TRBV7-2 with TRBJ1-2, with D maybe TRBD1 (5 bases). CDR3 length equals 18 residues. The ends were cut back, 0 bases at V and 6 bases at J, with 23 bases in the middle. Germline CDR1 reads SGHTA; CDR2 reads FQGNSA. The CDR3, as DNA: TGTGCCAGCAGCTTAGCTCCTACGGGGAGGGACTTTATCCATGGCTACACCTTC. Amino acid sequence: CASSLAPTGRDFIHGYTF.